This T cell receptor (beta chain) was identified during a study of T cell responses to AZD1222 COVID-19 vaccine (dated by TCRdb to the early 2020s). Regarding the complete study: AZD1222 recipients given second doses at about 4 weeks or at about 12 weeks were pooled, since spike-specific TCR depth and breadth were not found to differ between the two schedules. TCR sequencing was performed for 230 to 250 trial participants, of whom about 200 were given two doses of AZD1222 and roughly 25 were given two doses of MenACWY control vaccine. Trial participants were enrolled by age into 18-55, 56-69 and 70-plus year subgroups, with roughly 160, 29 and 62 TCR-sequenced participants respectively.

The CDR3 regions of human TCRbeta chains were subjected to immunosequencing. Under the source paper's analysis protocol: Repertoire TCRs were checked for matches against a reference library of SARS-CoV-2-specific TCRs that had been generated using the MIRA antigen-specificity platform. Breadth was defined as the fraction of unique TCRs that were SARS-CoV-2-associated, and depth was defined as the fraction of total T cells that were SARS-CoV-2-associated. Each spike-specific TCR was assigned to its reactive spike region and to a CD4 or CD8 class using the MIRA data. Log10-transformed breadth and depth values were compared by one-way ANOVA with Sidak's multiple comparisons tests. The clones in this table, taken by TCRdb from immuneACCESS, are in-frame only. Not every clone is retained; where verified, under half of the shortfall comes from an unresolved V gene, and the cause of the rest is unknown. V, J and clone size reflect that table, while D and trimming were determined from the DNA. Here the sample has around 100,000 clones; approximately 89% occur a single time. The ten largest clonotypes hold 20% to 25% of the sample.

From its cysteine to its phenylalanine, the CDR3 spans 14 amino acids. Only the CDR3 region is kept as DNA, spanning 42 bases read in frame from base 1. V was cut back by 2 bases and J by 4 bases, leaving a gap of 9 bases between them. CDR1 MNHNS and CDR2 SASEGT were looked up in the germline V gene. A word on this clone: Its specific antigen is unknown. No much larger clone exists at a distance of one base, and base qualities are not known.

Findings and caveats that apply to the study as a whole: Reportedly, almost half of the unique spike-specific TCRs recognized epitopes lying outside the regions that are mutated in the B.1.351 and B.1.1.7 variants. The whole spike protein was spanned by vaccine-associated CD4 TCRs, and dominant responses were seen in regions 160-218 and 743-854. In the small 56-69-year group, the increase in depth fell short of significance, most likely because of low power. After two AZD1222 doses, spike-specific TCR breadth and depth were significantly higher than at day 0 and than in MenACWY recipients. No day 14 peak-response samples were available, so repertoires were characterized only after the peak T cell response. Conclusions about previously exposed vaccinees were limited because only a handful of AZD1222 recipients were SARS-CoV-2 seropositive at baseline. Most participants were white British and females outnumbered males, and the authors suggested that clonal diversity may have been underestimated.

The time point label on this specimen signifies: baseline before first vaccination. Vaccinee samples were obtained from the UK trials COV001 and COV002, which included a single-blind randomized controlled phase 2/3 trial of AZD1222 (ChAdOx1 nCoV-19) in healthy adults. Trial participant PBMC samples were collected at day 0 and day 28 after the second dose for TCRbeta chain sequencing. The sequence derives from an adult in good health. The specimen comprised peripheral blood, sampled on day 0 of AZD1222 vaccination. Here the chain combines TRBV6-1 and TRBJ1-5; a confident D gene designation cannot be given. The base sequence is TGTGCCAGCAGTGAATTGGTCCTTAATCAGCCCCAGCATTTT. Protein translation: CASSELVLNQPQHF.